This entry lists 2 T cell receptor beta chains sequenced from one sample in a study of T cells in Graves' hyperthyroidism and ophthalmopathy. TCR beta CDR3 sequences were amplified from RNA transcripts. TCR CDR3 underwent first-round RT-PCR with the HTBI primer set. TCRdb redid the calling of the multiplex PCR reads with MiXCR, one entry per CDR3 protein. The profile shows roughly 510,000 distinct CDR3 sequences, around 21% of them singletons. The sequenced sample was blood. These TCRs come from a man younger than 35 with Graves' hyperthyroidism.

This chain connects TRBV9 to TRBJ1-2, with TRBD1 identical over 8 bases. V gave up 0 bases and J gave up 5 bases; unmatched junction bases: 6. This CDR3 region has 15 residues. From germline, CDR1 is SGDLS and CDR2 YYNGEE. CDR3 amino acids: CASSVEAGGWYGYTF. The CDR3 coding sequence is TGTGCCAGCAGCGTAGAGGCAGGGGGCTGGTATGGCTACACCTTC.

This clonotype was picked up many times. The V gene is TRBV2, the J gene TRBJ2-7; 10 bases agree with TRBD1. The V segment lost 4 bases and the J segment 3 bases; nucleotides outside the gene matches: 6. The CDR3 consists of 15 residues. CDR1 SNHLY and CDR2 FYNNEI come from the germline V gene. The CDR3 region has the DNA TGTGCCAGCAGTGGATGGAGGACAGGGGGCTACGAGCAGTACTTC. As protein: CASSGWRTGGYEQYF.